This T cell receptor (beta chain) was profiled in a study of immune heterogeneity within non-small cell lung tumors listed by TCRdb under 2018. Background for the entire study: By histology, the tumors included some ten non-squamous carcinomas, several squamous cell carcinomas and 1 tumor not otherwise specified. For mutant peptides 8 to 11 amino acids long, netMHCpan-3.0 predicted neoantigen binding to the HLA alleles of each patient. To examine intratumoral immune heterogeneity, the study used whole-exome sequencing, RNA-seq and TCR beta repertoire sequencing on multiple spatially distinct regions of each NSCLC tumor. TCR repertoires were analyzed from roughly 53 tumor loci of approximately 15 patients, whereas transcriptome data were available for only 44 loci from more than ten patients. Broader findings and caveats from the paper: Individual patients mostly had different high-frequency TCR beta clonotypes. A moderate positive correlation (R approximately 0.36), which was statistically significant, linked local T-cell repertoire clonality to local tumor mutational burden. Within a patient, the same dominant CDR3B clonotypes appeared at multiple loci, but different tumor locations also contained unique high-frequency clones.

The TCR beta CDR3 region was amplified with a multiplex PCR system whose first round of about 10 cycles used 32 V-gene forward primers and 13 J-gene reverse primers. First-round PCR used a QIAGEN Multiplex PCR Kit, and primer sequences were filed in Chinese patent CN105087789A. Illumina universal primers were added in a second PCR round performed with the Phusion High-Fidelity PCR Kit. Sequencing of the TCR libraries was done on the Illumina HiSeq X Ten platform in paired-end mode with a 151 bp read length. The original methods were these. Cutadapt removed reads without multiplex PCR primers, PEAR merged read pairs, and MiXCR with default settings called CDR3 regions. Repertoire diversity was assessed by Shannon entropy, and clonality was calculated as one minus the Shannon entropy divided by the ln of the count of productive unique sequences. Dominant or high-frequency T-cell clones were defined as clonotypes at frequencies of at least 0.5%. TCRdb ran its own pipeline on the public reads, namely fastp trimming at Q25 and MiXCR clone calling, and kept in-frame beta chains. Each entry merges the rows of one CDR3 protein and shows their most common DNA and genes. Here the V and J calls rest on TCRdb's processing, not on the authors' analysis. This sample is represented by roughly 13,000 distinct CDR3 sequences; 23% of them were singletons. The top ten hold 13% of the sample.

Genomic DNA extracted from bulk tumor tissue served as TCR template, with 600 ng gDNA amplified per sample. During surgery, multiple biopsies were taken from each primary tumor, with sampling sites spaced as far apart as possible within the tumor mass. The study cohort was described as untreated, and the patients were newly diagnosed NSCLC cases having curative surgery. The samples came from 15 patients with newly diagnosed non-small cell lung cancer who were having surgery intended to be curative. A couple of independent pathologists reviewed the resected tumor masses. Only DNA and RNA samples of high quality went on to sequencing. Trimming removed 3 bases from V and 2 bases from J; the gene matches leave 26 bases unexplained. From cysteine to phenylalanine, the CDR3 is 22 amino acids long. Just the 66-base CDR3 DNA is kept, in frame starting at base 1. This clonotype was recorded at least ten times. It has no known antigen specificity. Base qualities are not at hand, and no much larger clone is one base apart.

Sequenced sample: lung tumor tissue. The chain was built from TRBV12-3 or TRBV12-4 and TRBJ1-1; TRBD1 matches 8 bases in the middle. This TCR came from a man aged 50 or older with non-small cell lung cancer. The CDR3 loop reads CASSLVRQTIRETGALNTEAFF. Read as DNA, the sequence is TGTGCCAGCAGTTTGGTTAGGCAAACAATACGCGAGACAGGGGCCCTCAACACTGAAGCTTTCTTT.